This T cell receptor beta chain was retrieved from a study of shared clonotypes between healthy human individuals. Points from the study as a whole: The authors sampled blood alone, and tissue repertoires likely differ. Naive CD4 clonotypes were shared across a handful of donors at 4% to 5%. The diversity represented, both genetic and in exposure history, was limited by few donors.

This clone was counted a single time. What it binds is unknown. Other DNA sequences from this sample encode an identical CDR3 as well. TCRdb's copy holds only in-frame clones and misses some; the assay was immunoSEQ multiplex PCR. The sample records about 1.5 million clones, 96% being singletons. CDR1 and CDR2 (germline): SGHNT, YYREEE (reference sequence). V was clipped by 0 bases and J by 2 bases, with 5 bases between them. The CDR3 runs to 13 residues. The receptor's source is a man aged 25 to 45 in good health. The specimen sequenced was naive CD4+ T cells sorted from blood. Regarding subset: CD45RA+ positively selected. The chain links TRBV5-4 to TRBJ2-5; D remains unclear. CDR3 in amino acids: CASSLGPQETQYF. CDR3 in DNA: TGTGCCAGCAGCTTGGGACCACAAGAGACCCAGTACTTC.